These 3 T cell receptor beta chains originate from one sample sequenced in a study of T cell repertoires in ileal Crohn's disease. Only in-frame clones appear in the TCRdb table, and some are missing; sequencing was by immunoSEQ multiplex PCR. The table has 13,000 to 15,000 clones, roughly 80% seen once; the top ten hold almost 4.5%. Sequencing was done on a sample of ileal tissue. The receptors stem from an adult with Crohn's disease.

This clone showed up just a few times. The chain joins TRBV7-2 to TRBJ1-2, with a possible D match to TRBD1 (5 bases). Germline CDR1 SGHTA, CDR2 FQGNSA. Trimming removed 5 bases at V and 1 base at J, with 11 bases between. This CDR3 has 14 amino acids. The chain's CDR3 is CASSMDMSNYGYTF. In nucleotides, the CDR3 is TGTGCCAGCAGCATGGACATGAGTAACTATGGCTACACCTTC. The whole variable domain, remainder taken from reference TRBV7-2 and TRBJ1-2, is GAGVSQSPSNKVTEKGKDVELRCDPISGHTALYWYRQSLGQGLEFLIYFQGNSAPDKSGLPSDRFSAERTGGSVSTLTIQRTQQEDSAVYLCASSMDMSNYGYTFGSGTRLTVV.

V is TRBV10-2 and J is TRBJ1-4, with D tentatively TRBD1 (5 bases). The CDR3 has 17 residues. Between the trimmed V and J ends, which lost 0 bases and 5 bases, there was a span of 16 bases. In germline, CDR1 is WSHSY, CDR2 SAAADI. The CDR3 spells CASSESRRRAGNEKLFF. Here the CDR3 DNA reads TGCGCCAGCAGTGAGTCAAGACGTAGGGCAGGGAATGAAAAACTGTTTTTT.

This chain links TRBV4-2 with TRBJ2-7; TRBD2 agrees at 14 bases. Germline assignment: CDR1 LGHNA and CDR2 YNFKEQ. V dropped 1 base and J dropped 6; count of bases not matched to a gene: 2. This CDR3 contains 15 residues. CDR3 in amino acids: CASSQGTSGGFEQYF. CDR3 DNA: TGTGCCAGCAGCCAAGGGACTAGCGGGGGGTTCGAGCAGTACTTC.